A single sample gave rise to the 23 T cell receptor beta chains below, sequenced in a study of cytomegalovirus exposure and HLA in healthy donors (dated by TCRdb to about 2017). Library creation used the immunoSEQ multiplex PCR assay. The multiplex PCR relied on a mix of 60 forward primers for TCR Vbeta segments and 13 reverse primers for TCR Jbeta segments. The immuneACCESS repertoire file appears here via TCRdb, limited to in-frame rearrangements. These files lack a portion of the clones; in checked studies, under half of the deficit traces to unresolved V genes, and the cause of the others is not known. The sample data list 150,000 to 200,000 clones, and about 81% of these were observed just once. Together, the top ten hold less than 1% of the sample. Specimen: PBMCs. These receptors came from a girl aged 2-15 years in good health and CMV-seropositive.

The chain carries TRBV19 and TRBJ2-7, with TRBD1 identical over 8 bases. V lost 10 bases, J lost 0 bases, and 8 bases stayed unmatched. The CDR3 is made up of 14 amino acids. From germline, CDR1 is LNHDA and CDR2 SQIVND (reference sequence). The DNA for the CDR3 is TGTGCCACGCAGCCGGGACAGGCCTCCTACGAGCAGTACTTC. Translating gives CATQPGQASYEQYF. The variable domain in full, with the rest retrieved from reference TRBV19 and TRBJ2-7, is DGGITQSPKYLFRKEGQNVTLSCEQNLNHDAMYWYRQDPGQGLRLIYYSQIVNDFQKGDIAEGYSVSREKKESFPLTVTSAQKNPTAFYLCATQPGQASYEQYFGPGTRLTVT.

The CDR3 nucleotides are TGCGCCAGCAGAGATGTTGGAGGGCAGGTCCCATCTTATGGCTACACCTTC. Protein: CASRDVGGQVPSYGYTF. V is TRBV4-1 and J is TRBJ1-2; D is uncertain. CDR1 is MGHRA, CDR2 YSYEKL, per germline. The CDR3 is made up of 17 amino acids. V lost 6 bases and J lost 5, with 25 bases in between.

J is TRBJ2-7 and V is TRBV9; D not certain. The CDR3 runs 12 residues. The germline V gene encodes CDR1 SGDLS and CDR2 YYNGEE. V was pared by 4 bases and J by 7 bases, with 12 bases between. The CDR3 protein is CASSYDNTEQYF. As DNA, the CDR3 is TGTGCCAGCAGCTACGACAATACAGAGCAGTACTTC.

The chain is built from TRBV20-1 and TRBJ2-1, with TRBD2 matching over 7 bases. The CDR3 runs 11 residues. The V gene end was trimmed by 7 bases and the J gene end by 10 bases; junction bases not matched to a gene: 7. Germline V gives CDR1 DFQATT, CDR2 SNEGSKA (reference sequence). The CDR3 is CSGCTSDEQFF. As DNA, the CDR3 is TGCAGTGGATGTACTAGCGACGAGCAGTTCTTC.

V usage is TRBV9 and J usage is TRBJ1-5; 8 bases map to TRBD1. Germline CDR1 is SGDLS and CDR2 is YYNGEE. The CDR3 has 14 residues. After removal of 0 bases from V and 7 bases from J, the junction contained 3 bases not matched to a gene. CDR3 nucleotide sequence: TGTGCCAGCAGCGTAGGGCAGGGGGCCCAGCCCCAGCATTTT. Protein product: CASSVGQGAQPQHF.

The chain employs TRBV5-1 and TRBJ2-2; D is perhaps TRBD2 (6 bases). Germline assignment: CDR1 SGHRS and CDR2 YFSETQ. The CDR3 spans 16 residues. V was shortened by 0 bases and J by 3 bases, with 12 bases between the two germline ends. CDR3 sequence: CASSLDWDSDTGELFF. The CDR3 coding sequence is TGCGCCAGCAGCTTGGATTGGGACTCCGACACCGGGGAGCTGTTTTTT.

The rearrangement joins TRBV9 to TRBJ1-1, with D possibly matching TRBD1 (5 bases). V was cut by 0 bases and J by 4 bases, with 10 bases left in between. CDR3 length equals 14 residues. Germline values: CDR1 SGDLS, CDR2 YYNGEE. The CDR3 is CASSVGGGATEAFF. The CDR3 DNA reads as TGTGCCAGCAGCGTAGGTGGAGGGGCCACTGAAGCTTTCTTT. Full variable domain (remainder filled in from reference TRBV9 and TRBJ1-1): DSGVTQTPKHLITATGQRVTLRCSPRSGDLSVYWYQQSLDQGLQFLIQYYNGEERAKGNILERFSAQQFPDLHSELNLSSLELGDSALYFCASSVGGGATEAFFGQGTRLTVV.

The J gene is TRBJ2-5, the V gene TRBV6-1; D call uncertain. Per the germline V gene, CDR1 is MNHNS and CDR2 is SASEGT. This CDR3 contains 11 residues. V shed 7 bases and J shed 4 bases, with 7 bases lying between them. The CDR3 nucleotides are TGTGCCAGCACTACGGGAGAGACCCAGTACTTC. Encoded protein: CASTTGETQYF.

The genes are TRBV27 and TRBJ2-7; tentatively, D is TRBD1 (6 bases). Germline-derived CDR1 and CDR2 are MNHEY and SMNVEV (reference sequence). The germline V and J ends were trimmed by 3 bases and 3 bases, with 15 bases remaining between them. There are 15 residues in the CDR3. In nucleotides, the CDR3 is TGTGCCAGCAGTTTGGGGGCCGGGGCGCGCTACGAGCAGTACTTC. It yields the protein CASSLGAGARYEQYF.

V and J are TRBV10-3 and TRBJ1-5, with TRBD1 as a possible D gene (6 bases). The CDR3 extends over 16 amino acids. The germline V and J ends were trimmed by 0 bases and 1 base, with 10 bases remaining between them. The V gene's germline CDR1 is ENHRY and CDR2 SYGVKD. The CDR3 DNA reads TGTGCCATCAGTGAGTCGAATAGGGGGAGCAATCAGCCCCAGCATTTT. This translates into CAISESNRGSNQPQHF.

The CDR3 nucleotides are TGTGCCAGCAGTTACTCGAGTGGCGAGCAGTACTTC. Its protein is CASSYSSGEQYF. This chain uses TRBV6-6 with TRBJ2-7; D remains ambiguous. This CDR3 is built from 12 residues. Per the germline V gene, CDR1 is MNHNY and CDR2 is SVGAGI (reference sequence). Trimming took 0 bases from V and 6 from J, leaving 6 bases between them.

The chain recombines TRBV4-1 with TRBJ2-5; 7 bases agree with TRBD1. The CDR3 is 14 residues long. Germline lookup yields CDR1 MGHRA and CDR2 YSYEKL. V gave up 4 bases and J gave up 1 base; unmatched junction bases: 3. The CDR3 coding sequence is TGCGCCAGCAGCCCTGGGACAGCCCAAGAGACCCAGTACTTC. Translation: CASSPGTAQETQYF.

CDR3 region: CASSLNDWETQYF. The CDR3 DNA reads as TGTGCCAGCAGCTTGAATGACTGGGAGACCCAGTACTTC. The J gene is TRBJ2-5, the V gene TRBV5-4; the D is unclear. Germline V gene sequence: CDR1 SGHNT, CDR2 YYREEE (reference sequence). The ends were cut back, 1 base at V and 5 bases at J, with 9 bases in the middle. There are 13 residues in the CDR3. The full variable domain, completed using reference TRBV5-4 and TRBJ2-5, is ETGVTQSPTHLIKTRGQQVTLRCSSQSGHNTVSWYQQALGQGPQFIFQYYREEENGRGNFPPRFSGLQFPNYSSELNVNALELDDSALYLCASSLNDWETQYFGPGTRLLVL.

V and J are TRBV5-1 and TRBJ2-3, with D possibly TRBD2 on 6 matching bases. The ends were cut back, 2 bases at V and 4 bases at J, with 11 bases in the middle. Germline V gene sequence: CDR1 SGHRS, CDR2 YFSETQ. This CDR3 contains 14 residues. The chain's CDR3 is CASSLERASDTQYF. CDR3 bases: TGCGCCAGCAGCTTAGAGCGGGCCTCAGATACGCAGTATTTT. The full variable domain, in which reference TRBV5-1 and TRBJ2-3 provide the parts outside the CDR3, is KAGVTQTPRYLIKTRGQQVTLSCSPISGHRSVSWYQQTPGQGLQFLFEYFSETQRNKGNFPGRFSGRQFSNSRSEMNVSTLELGDSALYLCASSLERASDTQYFGPGTRLTVL.

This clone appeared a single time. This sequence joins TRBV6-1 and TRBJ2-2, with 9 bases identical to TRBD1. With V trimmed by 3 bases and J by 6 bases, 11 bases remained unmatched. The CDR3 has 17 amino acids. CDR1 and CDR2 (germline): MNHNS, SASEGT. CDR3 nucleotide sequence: TGTGCCAGCAGTGACGAGTACGGGACAGGGAGGTCCGGGGAGCTGTTTTTT. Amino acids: CASSDEYGTGRSGELFF.

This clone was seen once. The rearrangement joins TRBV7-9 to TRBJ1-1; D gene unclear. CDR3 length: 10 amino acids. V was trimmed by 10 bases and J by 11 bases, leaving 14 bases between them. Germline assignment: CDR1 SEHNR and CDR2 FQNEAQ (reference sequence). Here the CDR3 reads CATFGELAFF. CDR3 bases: TGTGCCACCTTCGGAGAATTGGCTTTCTTT.

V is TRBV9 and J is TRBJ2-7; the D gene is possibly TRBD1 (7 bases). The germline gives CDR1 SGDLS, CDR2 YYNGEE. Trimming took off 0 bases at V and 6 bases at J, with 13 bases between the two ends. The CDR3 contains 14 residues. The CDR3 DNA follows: TGTGCCAGCAGCGTAGAACCCCAGGGGGGCGAGCAGTACTTC. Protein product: CASSVEPQGGEQYF.

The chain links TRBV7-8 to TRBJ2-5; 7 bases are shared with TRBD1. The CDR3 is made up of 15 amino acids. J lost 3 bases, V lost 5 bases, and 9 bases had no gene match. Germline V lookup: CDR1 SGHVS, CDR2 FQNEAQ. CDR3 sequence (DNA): TGTGCCAGCAGCCTCGGTTCAGGGGGAGAAGAGACCCAGTACTTC. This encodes CASSLGSGGEETQYF.

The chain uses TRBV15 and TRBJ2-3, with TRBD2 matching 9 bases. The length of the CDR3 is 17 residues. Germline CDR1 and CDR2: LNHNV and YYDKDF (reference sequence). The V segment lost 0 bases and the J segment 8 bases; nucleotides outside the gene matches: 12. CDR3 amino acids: CATSRDFASASGATQYF. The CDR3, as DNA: TGTGCCACCAGCAGAGATTTTGCCTCCGCTAGCGGGGCTACGCAGTATTTT.

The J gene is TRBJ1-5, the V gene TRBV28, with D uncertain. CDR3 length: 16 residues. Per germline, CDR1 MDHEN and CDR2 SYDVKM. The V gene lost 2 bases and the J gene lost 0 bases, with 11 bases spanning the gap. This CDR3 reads CASSLAPLDSNQPQHF. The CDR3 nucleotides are TGTGCCAGCAGTTTAGCGCCCCTCGATAGCAATCAGCCCCAGCATTTT.

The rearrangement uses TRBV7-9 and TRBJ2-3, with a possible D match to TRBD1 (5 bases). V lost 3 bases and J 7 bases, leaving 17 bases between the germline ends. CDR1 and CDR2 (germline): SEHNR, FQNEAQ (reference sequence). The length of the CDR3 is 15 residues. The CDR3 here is CASSFYRKRGHTQYF. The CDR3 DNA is TGTGCCAGCAGCTTTTACAGGAAACGTGGGCATACGCAGTATTTT.

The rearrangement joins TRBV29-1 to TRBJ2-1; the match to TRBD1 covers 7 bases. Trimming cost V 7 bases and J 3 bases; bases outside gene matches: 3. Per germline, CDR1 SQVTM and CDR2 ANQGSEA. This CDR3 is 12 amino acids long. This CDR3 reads CSARDSYNEQFF. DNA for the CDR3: TGCAGCGCTCGGGACAGCTACAATGAGCAGTTCTTC.

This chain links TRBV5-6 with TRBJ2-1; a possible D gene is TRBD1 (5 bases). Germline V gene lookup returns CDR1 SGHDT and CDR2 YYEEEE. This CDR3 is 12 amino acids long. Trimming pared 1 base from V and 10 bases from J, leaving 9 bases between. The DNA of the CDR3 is TGTGCCAGCAGCTTGTCAGGGCTGGAGCAGTTCTTC. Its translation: CASSLSGLEQFF.